These 20 T cell receptor beta chains were all obtained from the same sample, sequenced in a study of molecular identifiers for immune sequencing clone quantification. TCRdb itself ran the PCR reads through MiXCR, one entry per CDR3 protein. This table has 400,000 to 600,000 distinct CDR3 sequences, around 25% appearing once. Sequenced input: naive CD8+ T cells from blood, with Jurkat cell RNA spiked in. The subset was: FACS-sorted CD8+CD4-CCR7+CD45RA+ naive T cells. These receptors were taken from a human donor in good health. Some libraries in this study had Jurkat cell RNA spiked in.

In its sample, this clonotype was seen many times. The rearrangement uses TRBV11-2 and TRBJ2-3, with TRBD2 as a possible D gene (5 bases). This CDR3 is 17 amino acids long. CDR1 is SGHAT and CDR2 is FQNNGV in the germline V gene. V lost 5 bases and J 0 bases, leaving 18 bases between the germline ends. CDR3 in DNA: TGTGCCAGCAGCGCAACCCTACTAGTTATGAGCACAGATACGCAGTATTTT. Its protein is CASSATLLVMSTDTQYF.

The chain is built from TRBV3-1 and TRBJ2-2; D possibly matches TRBD1 or TRBD2 (5 bases each). The CDR3 covers 15 residues. Between the trimmed V and J ends, which lost 4 bases and 4 bases, there was a span of 13 bases. Germline CDR1 reads LGHDT; CDR2 reads YNNKEL (reference sequence). The CDR3 DNA is TGTGCCAGCAGCCGTTCGCTAGGGACCACCGGGGAGCTGTTTTTT. Translation gives CASSRSLGTTGELFF.

The J gene is TRBJ2-1, the V gene TRBV12-3 or TRBV12-4; 9 nucleotides match TRBD1. This CDR3 contains 14 residues. Unmatched junction bases numbered 8, after V lost 0 bases and J lost 14 bases. DNA of the CDR3: TGTGCCAGCAGTTTAGCGCTTGGGACAGGGAGTGAGTTCTTC. It is translated as CASSLALGTGSEFF.

In this sample, this clonotype turned up many times. This sequence joins TRBV29-1 and TRBJ2-4; 11 positions agree with TRBD2. CDR3 size: 16 residues. Germline V lookup: CDR1 SQVTM, CDR2 ANQGSEA. V was pared by 0 bases and J by 5 bases, with 6 bases of the junction left unmatched. CDR3 sequence: CSVEDNTSGSQNIQYF. The CDR3 nucleotides are TGCAGCGTTGAAGATAATACTAGCGGGAGTCAAAACATTCAGTACTTC.

The genes are TRBV4-3 and TRBJ2-1, with a weak D call TRBD2 (6 bases). The CDR3 runs 14 residues. CDR1 and CDR2 (germline): LGHNA, YSLEER. The V and J ends lost 0 bases and 4 bases respectively, with 7 bases between them. The DNA for the CDR3 is TGCGCCAGCAGCCAAGATGGAGGGTACAATGAGCAGTTCTTC. This gives the protein CASSQDGGYNEQFF.

On this clonotype itself: Mismatch with germline at one junction end may stem from a read error. The chain has TRBV7-9 and TRBJ1-5; D ambiguous. The CDR3 extends over 15 amino acids. From germline, CDR1 is SEHNR and CDR2 FQNEAQ (reference sequence). This chain's CDR3 is CASSLDGYSNQSQHF. CDR3 nucleotide sequence: TGTGCCAGCAGCTTAGACGGATATAGCAATCAGTCCCAGCATTTT.

This clonotype appeared many times. The chain recombines TRBV5-1 with TRBJ1-3; D unresolved. Looked up from germline, CDR1 is SGHRS and CDR2 is YFSETQ. This CDR3 contains 15 residues. The V end lost 0 bases, the J end lost 0 bases, and 7 bases lay between the germline ends. The CDR3 spells CASSLEGNSGNTIYF. CDR3 sequence (DNA): TGCGCCAGCAGCTTGGAAGGAAACTCTGGAAACACCATATATTTT. The full variable domain, completed using reference TRBV5-1 and TRBJ1-3, is KAGVTQTPRYLIKTRGQQVTLSCSPISGHRSVSWYQQTPGQGLQFLFEYFSETQRNKGNFPGRFSGRQFSNSRSEMNVSTLELGDSALYLCASSLEGNSGNTIYFGEGSWLTVV.

V usage is TRBV2 and J usage is TRBJ2-5; D unclear. The CDR3 runs to 15 residues. The V and J ends lost 6 bases and 0 bases respectively, with 14 bases between them. From germline, CDR1 is SNHLY and CDR2 FYNNEI. The CDR3 nucleotides are TGTGCCAGCAGAGATTACTCCCGCGACCAAGAGACCCAGTACTTC. Its translation is CASRDYSRDQETQYF.

This sequence joins TRBV5-5 and TRBJ2-7, with 7 positions matching TRBD1. V dropped 2 bases and J dropped 5; count of bases not matched to a gene: 4. CDR1 is SGHKS, CDR2 YYEKEE, per germline (reference sequence). The CDR3 consists of 13 residues. The CDR3 region has the DNA TGTGCCAGCAGCTTAGGACAGGCACACGAGCAGTACTTC. Its protein product is CASSLGQAHEQYF.

The rearrangement uses TRBV4-1 and TRBJ1-2; D gene ambiguous. CDR1 and CDR2 (germline): MGHRA, YSYEKL. The CDR3 runs 11 residues. Trimming took 2 bases from V and 9 from J, leaving 7 bases between them. The CDR3 is CASSQLGSYTF. DNA of the CDR3: TGCGCCAGCAGCCAATTAGGCAGCTACACCTTC.

This clonotype was recorded a few times. The chain uses TRBV11-2 and TRBJ2-7, with TRBD2 as a possible D gene (6 bases). CDR3 length: 14 amino acids. Germline-derived CDR1 and CDR2 are SGHAT and FQNNGV. Trimming removed 3 bases at V and 3 bases at J, with 12 bases between. Here the CDR3 DNA reads TGTGCCAGCAGCTTCCGGGGGAGCCTCTACGAGCAGTACTTC. Amino acids: CASSFRGSLYEQYF.

This clonotype was recorded a few times. The gene calls are TRBV4-2 and TRBJ2-1, with D perhaps being TRBD1 or TRBD2 (5 bases each). The CDR3 consists of 15 residues. The germline gives CDR1 LGHNA, CDR2 YNFKEQ. The V gene lost 2 bases and the J gene lost 5 bases, with 13 bases spanning the gap. CDR3 sequence (DNA): TGTGCCAGCAGCCAAACAGCAGGGAGAGACAATGAGCAGTTCTTC. It codes for CASSQTAGRDNEQFF.

This clonotype has just a few counts. V gene TRBV7-9 combines with J gene TRBJ2-1; D is ambiguous. The germline gives CDR1 SEHNR, CDR2 FQNEAQ (reference sequence). This CDR3 contains 13 residues. V was cut by 4 bases and J by 10 bases, with 14 bases left in between. CDR3 in DNA: TGTGCCAGCAGCTCCGGGCTGATCCTGGAGCAGTTCTTC. Amino acid sequence: CASSSGLILEQFF.

The rearrangement links TRBV7-2 to TRBJ1-4; 8 bases line up with TRBD1. The V segment lost 4 bases and the J segment 7 bases; nucleotides outside the gene matches: 11. This CDR3 has 16 residues. Germline CDR1 is SGHTA and CDR2 is FQGNSA. The CDR3 region is CASSSTTGATGEKLFF. The CDR3 region has the DNA TGTGCCAGCAGCTCCACGACAGGGGCCACGGGTGAAAAACTGTTTTTT.

Concerning this clonotype itself: This likely comes from a read error, as the CDR3 has no conserved phenylalanine or tryptophan at its end. The V and J genes are TRBV6-1 and TRBJ1-1; no reliable D call. With 2 bases removed from V and 5 bases from J, the gap between germline ends came to 6 bases. This CDR3 has 12 residues. Germline loops: CDR1 MNHNS, CDR2 SASEGT. The CDR3 reads CASSEIGTEAFS. The CDR3 DNA follows: TGTGCCAGCAGTGAAATAGGGACTGAAGCTTTCTCT.

This clonotype was observed a few times. This rearrangement joins TRBV6-2 or TRBV6-3 to TRBJ2-1; D possibly corresponds to TRBD1 (5 bases). The CDR3 length is 13 residues. With 5 bases removed from V and 7 bases from J, the gap between germline ends came to 12 bases. Germline CDR1 and CDR2: MNHEY and SVGEGT. The chain's CDR3 is CASSLQGRNEQFF. The CDR3, as DNA: TGTGCCAGCAGTCTGCAGGGTAGGAATGAGCAGTTCTTC.

In this sample, this clonotype turned up many times. The chain carries TRBV13 and TRBJ1-1; a weak D match, TRBD1 (5 bases). This CDR3 is 16 amino acids long. V dropped 5 bases and J dropped 7 bases, with 23 bases sitting between them. Per germline, CDR1 PRHDT and CDR2 FYEKMQ (reference sequence). The CDR3 loop reads CASSQLGAPARNEAFF. DNA of the CDR3: TGTGCCAGCAGCCAGCTAGGGGCCCCCGCGCGTAATGAAGCTTTCTTT. The whole variable domain, remainder taken from reference TRBV13 and TRBJ1-1, is AAGVIQSPRHLIKEKRETATLKCYPIPRHDTVYWYQQGPGQDPQFLISFYEKMQSDKGSIPDRFSAQQFSDYHSELNMSSLELGDSALYFCASSQLGAPARNEAFFGQGTRLTVV.

This clonotype was detected a few times. The junction differs from germline at one of its ends, possibly a read error. The V and J genes are TRBV4-3 and TRBJ2-3; D might be TRBD2 (5 bases). The CDR3 runs to 17 residues. CDR1 and CDR2 (germline): LGHNA, YSLEER. This chain's CDR3 is CVSSQESLGASTDTQYF. The DNA of the CDR3 is TGCGTCAGCAGCCAAGAATCACTGGGAGCCAGCACAGATACGCAGTATTTT.

The chain uses TRBV4-3 and TRBJ1-1; the match to TRBD1 covers 7 bases. The CDR3 is made up of 16 amino acids. Germline lookup yields CDR1 LGHNA and CDR2 YSLEER. V shed 0 bases and J 5 bases; nucleotides not matched to a gene: 9. Written as DNA, the CDR3 is TGCGCCAGCAGCCAAGATTTGGTTGCAGGGGGGACTGAAGCTTTCTTT. This codes for CASSQDLVAGGTEAFF.

Regarding this clonotype: This may stem from a read error, because a much larger clone lies one nucleotide away. The CDR3 DNA reads as TGCGCCAGCAGCCAGACCGGGACCCCGATCTTCAGCACAGATACGCAGTATTTT. Translated, it gives CASSQTGTPIFSTDTQYF. The V and J genes are TRBV4-3 and TRBJ2-3; TRBD1 or TRBD2 may be the D gene (5 bases each). Trimming cost V 3 bases and J 0 bases, with 19 bases left between them. Per germline, CDR1 LGHNA and CDR2 YSLEER. CDR3 length: 18 amino acids.